The 6 T cell receptor beta chains below come from one sample, sequenced in a study of blood T cell repertoires in COVID-19. Clones were sequenced by immunoSEQ multiplex PCR, and TCRdb holds only the in-frame ones, with some missing. The repertoire includes nearly 110,000 clones, around nine tenths of them detected once, and roughly 1.3% sits in the top ten. Material for sequencing was peripheral blood. These receptors all come from a woman in her twenties or thirties with acute or convalescent COVID-19.

The rearrangement joins TRBV6-4 to TRBJ2-7; no definite D call. There are 14 residues in the CDR3. The germline V gene has CDR1 MRHNA and CDR2 SNTAGT. V was pared by 8 bases and J by 2 bases, with 16 bases between. CDR3 region: CASPQPIVAYEQYF. CDR3 DNA sequence: TGTGCCAGCCCCCAACCGATAGTTGCCTACGAGCAGTACTTC.

J is TRBJ2-7 and V is TRBV15; maybe TRBD1 (6 bases). Germline V gene lookup returns CDR1 LNHNV and CDR2 YYDKDF (reference sequence). Trimming shortened V by 0 bases and J by 3 bases, and 12 bases separated the two germline ends. This CDR3 contains 15 residues. The CDR3 coding sequence is TGTGCCACCAGCAGAGATCTTGGGGGCCGCTACGAGCAGTACTTC. Translation gives CATSRDLGGRYEQYF.

This sequence joins TRBV18 and TRBJ2-7, with TRBD2 identical over 10 bases. The CDR3 covers 21 residues. Germline values: CDR1 KGHSH, CDR2 LQKENI. Unmatched junction bases numbered 22, after V lost 5 bases and J lost 0 bases. CDR3 in amino acids: CASSSPGGTYSTSGTSYEQYF. As DNA, the CDR3 is TGTGCCAGCTCATCCCCGGGTGGGACTTATTCCACTAGCGGGACCTCCTACGAGCAGTACTTC.

This chain links TRBV9 with TRBJ2-1; tentative D call: TRBD2 (6 bases). CDR1 and CDR2 from the germline V gene are SGDLS and YYNGEE. Trimming took 4 bases from V and 8 from J, leaving 25 bases between them. This CDR3 has 17 amino acids. The CDR3 here is CASSPWFGGEGVDEQFF. DNA for the CDR3: TGTGCCAGCAGCCCGTGGTTCGGGGGAGAAGGGGTGGATGAGCAGTTCTTC.

The V and J genes are TRBV7-8 and TRBJ1-3; D gene uncertain. There are 15 residues in the CDR3. From germline, CDR1 is SGHVS and CDR2 FQNEAQ. Trimming cost V 1 base and J 0 bases, with 7 bases left between them. The CDR3 reads CASSLGRSSGNTIYF. For the CDR3, the DNA is TGTGCCAGCAGCTTAGGACGGAGCTCTGGAAACACCATATATTTT.

V gene TRBV5-1 combines with J gene TRBJ2-7; D is possibly TRBD2 (6 bases). Germline-derived CDR1 and CDR2 are SGHRS and YFSETQ. Deletions cut 3 bases from V and 5 bases from J, with 18 bases between. This CDR3 contains 15 residues. In DNA form, the CDR3 reads TGCGCCAGCAGCTGGCGGGACTTCCCAGGGAACGAGCAGTACTTC. This encodes CASSWRDFPGNEQYF.